This TCR beta chain was documented in a study of T cell responses to AZD1222 COVID-19 vaccine (dated by TCRdb to about 2021). With respect to the entire study: TCR sequencing was performed for over 230 trial participants, of whom roughly 200 were given two doses of AZD1222 and approximately 26 were given two doses of MenACWY control vaccine. Trial participants were enrolled by age into subgroups of 18-55, 56-69 and 70-plus years, and around 140, 26 and 57 TCR-sequenced participants, respectively, were included in these subgroups. Points the paper makes about the study in general: The vaccine-associated CD4 TCRs covered the entire spike protein, and the dominant responses fell in regions 160-218 and 743-854. Only six or seven AZD1222 recipients were SARS-CoV-2 seropositive at baseline, limiting conclusions about previously exposed vaccinees. Participants were mostly white British and included more females than males, and it was suggested by the authors that clonal diversity may have been underestimated. A significant rise in spike-specific TCR breadth and depth was observed after two AZD1222 doses relative to day 0 and relative to MenACWY recipients. Epitopes outside the regions mutated in the B.1.351 and B.1.1.7 variants were reportedly recognized by nearly half of the unique spike-specific TCRs. Because no day 14 peak-response samples were available, repertoires were characterized only after the peak T cell response. The 56-69-year group was small, and its depth increase did not reach significance, likely because of low power.

Comment on this clone: Its antigen remains undetermined. Base qualities were left out, and no much larger clone turns up one base away.

According to the study, the label for this sample's time point signals: about 28 days (+/-7) after the second vaccine dose. AZD1222 recipients given second doses at about 4 weeks or at about 12 weeks were pooled, since spike-specific TCR depth and breadth were not found to differ between the two schedules. Vaccinee samples were obtained from the UK trials COV001 and COV002, which included a single-blind randomized controlled phase 2/3 trial of AZD1222 (ChAdOx1 nCoV-19) in healthy adults. For TCRbeta chain sequencing, PBMC samples from trial participants were taken at day 0 and at day 28 after the second dose. The CDR3 regions of human TCRbeta chains were analyzed by immunosequencing. For the original study's pipeline: Repertoire TCRs were checked for matches against a reference library of SARS-CoV-2-specific TCRs that had been generated using the MIRA antigen-specificity platform. Breadth was defined as the fraction of unique TCRs that were SARS-CoV-2-associated, and depth was defined as the fraction of total T cells that were SARS-CoV-2-associated. Using the MIRA data, each spike-specific TCR was assigned both to the spike region to which the TCR was reactive and to a CD4 or CD8 class. Log10-transformed breadth and depth values were compared by one-way ANOVA with Sidak's multiple comparisons tests. Entries here come from immuneACCESS through TCRdb and include only in-frame sequences with V and J called. Some clones fail to appear in such tables; in the studies checked, an unresolved V gene covers under half of the shortfall, and the cause of the remainder is unknown. For V, J and clone size, that table is used; D and trimming come from the DNA. Recorded for this sample are roughly 51,000 clones; 65% to 90% of them occurred a single time. Around 7.3% of the sample lies in the top ten.

V loses 0 bases of germline sequence and J loses 0 bases, and the interval between the two ends is 9 bases. The CDR3 contains 16 residues, cysteine and phenylalanine counted. Only the CDR3 DNA is retained, 48 bases long and in frame from the first base. CDR1 and CDR2 were assigned from the germline V gene as SGHNT and YENEEA. The chain employs TRBV11-3 and TRBJ2-1; the D gene is possibly TRBD2, with 6 bases matching. The sequence was obtained from an adult who received the AZD1222 COVID-19 vaccine. Sequenced here: peripheral blood, sampled 28 days after the second AZD1222 dose. The encoded CDR3 is CASSLDVGGSYNEQFF. The DNA reads as follows: TGTGCCAGCAGCTTAGATGTGGGGGGCTCCTACAATGAGCAGTTCTTC.